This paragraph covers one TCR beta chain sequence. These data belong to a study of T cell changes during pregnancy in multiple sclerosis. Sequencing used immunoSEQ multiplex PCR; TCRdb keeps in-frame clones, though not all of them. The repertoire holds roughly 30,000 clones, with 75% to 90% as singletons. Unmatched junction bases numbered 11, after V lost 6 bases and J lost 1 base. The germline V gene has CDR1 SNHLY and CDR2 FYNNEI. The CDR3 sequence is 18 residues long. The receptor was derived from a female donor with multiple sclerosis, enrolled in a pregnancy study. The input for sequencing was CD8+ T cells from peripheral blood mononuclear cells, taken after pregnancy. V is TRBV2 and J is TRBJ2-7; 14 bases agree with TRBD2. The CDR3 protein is CASSVHRGTSGSSYEQYF. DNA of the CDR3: TGTGCCAGCAGCGTACACCGGGGGACTAGCGGGAGTTCCTACGAGCAGTACTTC.